The rows below give T cell receptor beta chains drawn from one sample of a study of graft-versus-host responses after intestinal transplantation. Data came from immunoSEQ multiplex PCR; TCRdb stores just in-frame clones and leaves some out. The table records about 120,000 clones, approximately 95% of them present only once. Their antigens are not known. The starting material was unstimulated CD4+ T cells sorted from spleen or lymph node cells, obtained before intestinal transplant. The receptors derive from a human donor who received an intestinal transplant. The CDR3 runs from the conserved cysteine through the conserved F or W. D genes are given only for firm matches. The size field is filled for only some rows; it gives once, few, many or a size class.

v_gene: TRBV4-2
d_gene: -
j_gene: TRBJ2-1
abundance: -
CDR3aa: CASSRPERASEQFF
CDR3nt: TGTGCCAGCAGCCGCCCGGAGAGAGCGTCAGAGCAGTTCTTC

v_gene: TRBV5-6
d_gene: TRBD1
j_gene: TRBJ1-2
abundance: -
CDR3aa: CASSFQDRGGYGYTF
CDR3nt: TGTGCCAGCAGCTTTCAGGACAGGGGTGGCTATGGCTACACCTTC

v_gene: TRBV6-1
d_gene: TRBD2
j_gene: TRBJ2-1
abundance: -
CDR3aa: CASQPLAGATNEQFF
CDR3nt: TGTGCCAGTCAGCCCCTAGCGGGAGCTACTAATGAGCAGTTCTTC

v_gene: TRBV13
d_gene: -
j_gene: TRBJ2-7
abundance: -
CDR3aa: CASSFSRGAEHEQYF
CDR3nt: TGTGCCAGCAGCTTCTCACGGGGCGCCGAGCACGAGCAGTACTTC

v_gene: TRBV6-5
d_gene: -
j_gene: TRBJ2-7
abundance: -
CDR3aa: CASRKEGGGYEQYF
CDR3nt: TGTGCCAGCCGAAAAGAGGGGGGGGGCTACGAGCAGTACTTC

v_gene: TRBV5-1
d_gene: -
j_gene: TRBJ2-5
abundance: -
CDR3aa: CASSLMGISAETQYF
CDR3nt: TGCGCCAGCAGCTTGATGGGGATCTCGGCAGAGACCCAGTACTTC

v_gene: TRBV14
d_gene: -
j_gene: TRBJ2-7
abundance: -
CDR3aa: CASSQDVGQGPSYEQYF
CDR3nt: TGTGCCAGCAGCCAAGATGTCGGGCAGGGACCCTCCTACGAGCAGTACTTC

v_gene: TRBV5-1
d_gene: -
j_gene: TRBJ2-5
abundance: -
CDR3aa: CASSLDPQETQYF
CDR3nt: TGCGCCAGCAGCTTGGATCCCCAAGAGACCCAGTACTTC

v_gene: TRBV30
d_gene: TRBD2
j_gene: TRBJ2-5
abundance: -
CDR3aa: CAWTALGLSATQYF
CDR3nt: TGTGCCTGGACCGCCCTGGGACTATCGGCGACCCAGTACTTC

v_gene: TRBV7-2
d_gene: TRBD2
j_gene: TRBJ2-7
abundance: -
CDR3aa: CASSLASGSAHEQYF
CDR3nt: TGTGCCAGCAGCTTAGCGAGCGGGAGTGCCCACGAGCAGTACTTC

v_gene: TRBV5-1
d_gene: TRBD2
j_gene: TRBJ2-1
abundance: once
CDR3aa: CASSYRTSGSHEQFF
CDR3nt: TGCGCCAGCAGCTATAGGACTAGCGGGAGCCATGAGCAGTTCTTC